This T cell receptor (beta chain) was profiled in a study of cytomegalovirus exposure and HLA in healthy donors. Study results and caveats: Solely CMV serostatus was available to characterize immune exposure. When analyzed later, a missense DCLRE1C variant was found to be linked to TCR beta V- and J-gene trimming.

As regards this clone: Antigen: not known.

The CDR3 has 13 amino acids. After removal of 5 bases from V and 7 bases from J, the junction contained 6 bases not matched to a gene. CDR1 and CDR2 from the germline V gene are SGHAT and FQNNGV. The PCR contained 60 Vbeta and 13 Jbeta primers. The data were produced by immunoSEQ multiplex PCR, yet TCRdb's version contains in-frame clones alone and is incomplete. The data contain 150,000 to 200,000 clones, 81% of them singletons. The rearrangement joins TRBV11-2 to TRBJ2-7; 9 bases are a match to TRBD1. This receptor was obtained from a young man in good health and CMV-seronegative. Source material: PBMCs. CDR3 coding DNA: TGTGCCAGCAGCAAGCCGGGGACAGGGGAGCAGTACTTC. Its translation: CASSKPGTGEQYF.